The next 9 T cell receptor beta chains were all read from a single sample in a study of CD8+ T cells in alopecia areata. RNA was isolated and reverse transcribed to cDNA, the sequencing template. Clones were read by immunoSEQ multiplex PCR, and TCRdb kept only the in-frame ones, dropping some. Of roughly 150,000 clones listed, about 60% are singletons. Input material: CD4+ T cells sorted from blood. The receptors originated from a human donor in good health.

The chain uses TRBV13 and TRBJ1-3, with TRBD1 matching over 7 bases. The germline gives CDR1 PRHDT, CDR2 FYEKMQ (reference sequence). The CDR3 runs 13 residues. The ends lost 4 bases at V and 7 bases at J; junction bases unmatched: 4. In nucleotides, the CDR3 is TGTGCCAGCAGCTACGACAGGGTGAACACCATATATTTT. This gives the protein CASSYDRVNTIYF.

The V and J genes are TRBV6-4 and TRBJ2-3, with TRBD2 as a possible D gene (5 bases). The CDR3 covers 15 residues. The V gene lost 0 bases and the J gene lost 0 bases, with 7 bases spanning the gap. The germline V gene has CDR1 MRHNA and CDR2 SNTAGT. The CDR3 DNA is TGTGCCAGCAGTGACTCGAGGGTTAGCACAGATACGCAGTATTTT. Residues: CASSDSRVSTDTQYF.

J is TRBJ1-2 and V is TRBV2, with D maybe TRBD1 (6 bases). CDR1 and CDR2 from the germline V gene are SNHLY and FYNNEI. V lost 5 bases and J lost 8, with 9 bases in between. This CDR3 comprises 11 residues. The chain's CDR3 is CASSQGGGYTF. For the CDR3, the DNA is TGTGCCAGCAGTCAAGGGGGAGGCTACACCTTC.

The CDR3 is CASSAANTGELFF. CDR3 in DNA: TGCGCCAGCAGCGCCGCGAACACCGGGGAGCTGTTTTTT. V is TRBV5-1 and J is TRBJ2-2; D is uncertain. V was clipped by 4 bases and J by 0 bases, with 4 bases between them. The germline V gene encodes CDR1 SGHRS and CDR2 YFSETQ. This CDR3 has 13 amino acids. Together with reference TRBV5-1 and TRBJ2-2, the CDR3 gives the full variable domain: KAGVTQTPRYLIKTRGQQVTLSCSPISGHRSVSWYQQTPGQGLQFLFEYFSETQRNKGNFPGRFSGRQFSNSRSEMNVSTLELGDSALYLCASSAANTGELFFGEGSRLTVL.

This sequence joins TRBV27 and TRBJ1-4; D is uncertain. V shed 6 bases and J shed 10 bases, with 12 bases lying between them. The germline CDR1 and CDR2 sequences are MNHEY and SMNVEV (reference sequence). This CDR3 has 12 residues. CDR3 residues: CASSDQPPKLFF. CDR3 nucleotides: TGTGCCAGCAGCGATCAGCCGCCAAAACTGTTTTTT.

The J gene is TRBJ2-5, the V gene TRBV29-1, with 7 bases aligning to TRBD1. V shed 8 bases, J shed 5 bases, and the junction held 17 bases outside the gene matches. This CDR3 is built from 15 residues. CDR1 and CDR2 (germline): SQVTM, ANQGSEA. The CDR3 spells CSTLQGSSLSETQYF. The DNA of the CDR3 is TGCAGCACCCTACAGGGGTCCTCCCTCAGCGAGACCCAGTACTTC. The full variable domain, its missing parts supplied by reference TRBV29-1 and TRBJ2-5, is SAVISQKPSRDICQRGTSLTIQCQVDSQVTMMFWYRQQPGQSLTLIATANQGSEATYESGFVIDKFPISRPNLTFSTLTVSNMSPEDSSIYLCSTLQGSSLSETQYFGPGTRLLVL.

The sample holds a few counts of this clone. J is TRBJ2-5 and V is TRBV15; TRBD1 is a possible D gene (5 bases). The CDR3 has 12 amino acids. V lost 3 bases to trimming and J lost 4 bases, with 6 bases between them. Germline V gene data show CDR1 as LNHNV and CDR2 as YYDKDF (reference sequence). The CDR3 reads CATSSRGETQYF. The CDR3 DNA reads TGTGCCACCAGCAGTAGGGGAGAGACCCAGTACTTC.

Notes on this clone: In the same sample, other DNA sequences code for this CDR3. CDR3 DNA sequence: TGCAGCGTTGTTCAGGGGTCCTACGAGCAGTACTTC. It translates to CSVVQGSYEQYF. The chain is built from TRBV29-1 and TRBJ2-7; D is perhaps TRBD1 (6 bases). CDR3 size: 12 residues. Germline V lookup: CDR1 SQVTM, CDR2 ANQGSEA. Trimming left V 4 bases short and J 1 base short, with 8 bases between.

This clone was counted a few times. This CDR3 is also generated by other DNA sequences in the sample. DNA of the CDR3: TGCAGCGTTAGGGAGTCTGGGACCGGGGAGCTGTTTTTT. As protein: CSVRESGTGELFF. The chain joins TRBV29-1 to TRBJ2-2; D may be TRBD2 (5 bases). Trimming cost V 5 bases and J 5 bases, with 12 bases left between them. Looked up from germline, CDR1 is SQVTM and CDR2 is ANQGSEA. The CDR3 consists of 13 residues.